The 4 T cell receptor beta chains presented below share a single source sample, sequenced in a study of identical twins. TCRdb called the 5' RACE reads again in MiXCR, with one record for every CDR3 protein. The sample lists nearly 900,000 distinct CDR3 sequences, 12% occurring once. The data were also submitted as part of a second study, on yellow fever vaccine responses in identical twins.

Sequencing input: PBMCs. The source of these receptors is a woman aged 18-29 years in good health.

This clonotype showed up just a few times. This chain joins TRBV7-9 and TRBJ1-1, with D maybe TRBD1 (6 bases). V lost 5 bases, J lost 5 bases, and 12 bases lay in between. The CDR3 contains 13 residues. The germline gives CDR1 SEHNR, CDR2 FQNEAQ (reference sequence). This chain's CDR3 is CASSPSGVTEAFF. The DNA of the CDR3 is TGTGCCAGCAGCCCGTCAGGGGTTACTGAAGCTTTCTTT.

The chain combines TRBV9 with TRBJ2-1; tentatively, D is TRBD2 (6 bases). V dropped 0 bases and J dropped 9 bases, with 19 bases sitting between them. CDR1 is SGDLS, CDR2 YYNGEE, per germline. This CDR3 region has 16 residues. This CDR3 is CASSVVSREPRAEQFF. CDR3 bases: TGTGCCAGCAGCGTAGTTTCCCGGGAGCCAAGGGCTGAGCAGTTCTTC.

The V and J genes are TRBV11-3 and TRBJ2-5, with 8 positions matching TRBD2. The CDR3 runs to 16 residues. Germline V gene data show CDR1 as SGHNT and CDR2 as YENEEA. V trimming: 4 bases; J trimming: 2 bases; junction bases outside the gene matches: 9. The CDR3 reads CASSSGLSGTQETQYF. CDR3 DNA sequence: TGTGCCAGCAGCTCAGGACTTAGCGGGACGCAAGAGACCCAGTACTTC.

This clonotype appeared a few times. CDR3 DNA: TGTGCCAGCAGCCTGACCTTAGCGGGTGAGGAGACCCAGTACTTC. This codes for CASSLTLAGEETQYF. The gene calls are TRBV7-3 and TRBJ2-5, with 7 positions matching TRBD2. The CDR3 runs to 15 residues. V was clipped by 5 bases and J by 5 bases; unmatched bases: 11. The V gene's germline CDR1 is SGHTA and CDR2 FQGTGA.